A selection of T cell receptor beta chains follows, all from one sample in a study of T-cell reconstitution after alpha-beta-depleted transplantation in children. TCRdb independently ran MiXCR on the PCR reads; one entry per CDR3 protein. Altogether 200,000 to 250,000 distinct CDR3 sequences are present, about 8.8% being singletons, with the ten largest covering approximately 5%. The sample in question was PBMCs from the stem cell graft donor, obtained from the stem cell graft. The receptors stem from a human donor who donated a stem cell graft to a child with SCID. CDR3s include the opening cysteine and the closing phenylalanine or tryptophan. The order of the fields is D gene, clone size, J gene, V gene, CDR3 DNA, CDR3 protein. The D gene is left open where the match is weak. Clone size is given for some rows only: seen once, a few or many times, or a class if the clone is expanded.

TRBD1 many TRBJ1-2 TRBV5-6 TGTGCCAGCAGCCCCCCCCAGGACAGGGAAGGATCCTATGGCTACACCTTC CASSPPQDREGSYGYTF
TRBD2 many TRBJ2-7 TRBV3-1 TGTGCCAGCACCCGACGACTAGCGGGGGAGTCCTACGAGCAGTACTTC CASTRRLAGESYEQYF
NA many TRBJ1-5 TRBV3-1 TGTGCCAGCAGCCAAGGCATTCAGGGTAGGCAGCCCCAGCATTTT CASSQGIQGRQPQHF
NA NA TRBJ2-1 TRBV7-7 TGTGCCAGCAGCGCGTTAGCGAATCCCAGCGATGAGCAGTTCTTC CASSALANPSDEQFF
NA many TRBJ1-6 TRBV20-1 TGCAGTGCTAGGCGGGACGGCCTGGGGGAATCCTATAATTCACCCCTCCACTTT CSARRDGLGESYNSPLHF
TRBD2 many TRBJ2-7 TRBV2 TGTGCCGCCGGGGGGTATTGGACGGCGCAGTACTTC CAAGGYWTAQYF
NA many TRBJ2-5 TRBV5-1 TGCGCCAGCAGCTTGCCTACTAGGATCGAGGAGACCCAGTACTTC CASSLPTRIEETQYF
NA many TRBJ1-1 TRBV5-1 TGCGCCAGCAGCTTGGTCCGTCAGGGATCGAACACTGAAGCTTTCTTT CASSLVRQGSNTEAFF
NA many TRBJ2-1 TRBV21-1 TGCTTTAACGGGGGGGTTCGGGACAATGAGCAGTTCTTC CFNGGVRDNEQFF
TRBD1 many TRBJ2-4 TRBV5-1 TGCGCCAGCAGCTTGGGGACAGGGGGCTGGTTGGACTTC CASSLGTGGWLDF
NA many TRBJ2-5 TRBV5-5 TGTGCCAGCAGTACCCGTGGGGGTTGGGAGACCCAGTACTTC CASSTRGGWETQYF
NA many TRBJ2-1 TRBV25-1 TGTGCCAGCAGTGAATTTATAAGGGGGGCCATTGAGCAGTTCTTC CASSEFIRGAIEQFF
NA many TRBJ1-2 TRBV5-1 TGCGCCAGCAGCTTGGGCGAAAGCTATGGCTACACCTTC CASSLGESYGYTF
TRBD2 many TRBJ2-3 TRBV12-3/TRBV12-4 TGTGCCAGCAGCCGCACGGGGGGGGAAAAGCGGGGCACGCAGTATTTT CASSRTGGEKRGTQYF
TRBD2 many TRBJ2-3 TRBV5-1 TGCGCCAGCAGCCGATCGGTTAGCGGGGGGGCGACAGATACGCAGTATTTT CASSRSVSGGATDTQYF
NA NA TRBJ1-5 TRBV30 TGTGCCTGGAGTTTCCCGGGTCCACCCAGCAATCAGCCCCAGCATTTT CAWSFPGPPSNQPQHF
NA many TRBJ1-3 TRBV10-3 TGTGCCATCAGCGACACGTCCTCCGGAAACACCATATATTTT CAISDTSSGNTIYF
NA many TRBJ1-3 TRBV28 TGTGCCAGCAGGGACACGGCAAGCTCTGGAAACACCATATATTTT CASRDTASSGNTIYF
TRBD1 many TRBJ2-7 TRBV5-1 TGCGCCAGCAGCTTCTTTGGGGGACAGACCTACGAGCAGTACTTC CASSFFGGQTYEQYF
TRBD1 many TRBJ2-7 TRBV12-3/TRBV12-4 TGTGCCAGCAGTCACCGGGACAGGGGCAACGAGCAGTACTTC CASSHRDRGNEQYF
NA many TRBJ1-4 TRBV7-8 TGTGCCAGCAGCTCAGGGGCAGGGGAGGCAACTAATGAAAAACTGTTTTTT CASSSGAGEATNEKLFF
NA few TRBJ2-2 TRBV5-1 TGCGCCAGCACCGGGGGAGCCGGGGAGCTGTTTTTT CASTGGAGELFF
TRBD1 many TRBJ2-4 TRBV11-1 TGTGCCAGCAGCTTAGGTGGGACAGGGCCGCACATTCAGTACTTC CASSLGGTGPHIQYF
NA NA TRBJ1-5 TRBV20-1 TGCAGTGCTAGTGTGGCGCTCCGGGGCTTCCCAACTCCCCAGCATTTT CSASVALRGFPTPQHF
TRBD2 many TRBJ2-5 TRBV6-2/TRBV6-3 TGTGCCAGCAGTTACACCGGGACTAGAGGGGCCCAGTACTTC CASSYTGTRGAQYF
NA many TRBJ2-2 TRBV4-3 TGCGCCAGCAGCCAAGACGTGAACACCGGGGAGCTGTTTTTT CASSQDVNTGELFF
TRBD1 NA TRBJ1-2 TRBV20-1 TGCAGTGCCGACAGGGGGCTAATCTATGGCTACACCTTC CSADRGLIYGYTF
TRBD1 many TRBJ1-6 TRBV20-1 TGCAGTGCCCCGGACAGGGCAGCCAGCTCCTATAATTCACCCCTCCACTTT CSAPDRAASSYNSPLHF
NA many TRBJ1-2 TRBV12-3/TRBV12-4 TGTGCCAGCAGGGACACAGGGAGAGGGTTGGCTGGCTACACCTTC CASRDTGRGLAGYTF
NA many TRBJ2-5 TRBV7-3 TGTGCCAGCAGCTTAACTGTAACCACCCAAGAGACCCAGTACTTC CASSLTVTTQETQYF
NA many TRBJ1-1 TRBV6-5 TGTGCCAGCAGTTATCAGGCCCCAAGGGGACTGAACACTGAAGCTTTCTTT CASSYQAPRGLNTEAFF
TRBD2 many TRBJ2-1 TRBV5-1 TGCGCCAGCAGCGCCACTAGCGGGGACTACAATGAGCAGTTCTTC CASSATSGDYNEQFF
NA NA TRBJ2-5 TRBV11-2 TGTGCCAGCAGCTTTAGCATCACGGGCACTGGCGAGACCCAGTACTTC CASSFSITGTGETQYF
TRBD2 few TRBJ2-5 TRBV4-1 TGCGCCAGCAGCCAAAATCTAGCGGTAGCTACGGAGACCCAGTACTTC CASSQNLAVATETQYF
TRBD2 many TRBJ2-5 TRBV20-1 TGCAGTGCTAGTTTGGCTAGCGGAAAAAAAGAGACCCAGTACTTC CSASLASGKKETQYF
NA many TRBJ2-5 TRBV20-1 TGCAGTGCTAGATCCGCTGGAGAGACCCAGTACTTC CSARSAGETQYF
TRBD2 many TRBJ2-1 TRBV27 TGTGCCAGCAGTTTGGGCTCCAAGACTAGCGGGCAATGGGAGCAGTTCTTC CASSLGSKTSGQWEQFF
NA many TRBJ1-2 TRBV5-1 TGCGCCAGCAGCGTCGGACAGAACTATGGCTACACCTTC CASSVGQNYGYTF
NA many TRBJ2-3 TRBV20-1 TGCAGTGCGGAGACCCATATGGGAAATACGCAGTATTTT CSAETHMGNTQYF
TRBD2 many TRBJ2-3 TRBV5-1 TGCGCCAGCAGCTTGGGAACTAGCGGGGATACGACAGATACGCAGTATTTT CASSLGTSGDTTDTQYF
TRBD1 many TRBJ1-1 TRBV29-1 TGCAGCGTGGGGTGGACAGGGTTAGACACTGAAGCTTTCTTT CSVGWTGLDTEAFF
NA many TRBJ1-1 TRBV5-1 TGCGCCAGCAGCCACACGTCCGGGGGGCTGTGGACTGAAGCTTTCTTT CASSHTSGGLWTEAFF
TRBD2 many TRBJ2-1 TRBV2 TGTGCCAGCAGTAAACTAGCGGGGGGTCCCAATGAGCAGTTCTTC CASSKLAGGPNEQFF
TRBD1 many TRBJ1-5 TRBV4-2 TGTGCCAGCAGCCAAGCGACAGGGGGTCAGCCCCAGCATTTT CASSQATGGQPQHF
TRBD2 many TRBJ2-1 TRBV28 TGTGCCAGCAGTTCCCCGCGAGGGGCGGGGGGCTACAATGAGCAGTTCTTC CASSSPRGAGGYNEQFF
TRBD2 few TRBJ2-5 TRBV3-1 TGTGCCAGCAGCCAAGATCTCAGGTCTAGCGGGGGGAAGACCCAGTACTTC CASSQDLRSSGGKTQYF
TRBD2 NA TRBJ2-3 TRBV11-2 TGTGCCAGCAGCTTAAGCGGGGGGGCCAACCGGGATACGCAGTATTTT CASSLSGGANRDTQYF
TRBD2 many TRBJ2-7 TRBV28 TGTGCCAGCAGCCCTCCGGGGGGCGGGGGGGCCTACGAGCAGTACTTC CASSPPGGGGAYEQYF
TRBD1 many TRBJ2-4 TRBV5-6 TGTGCCAGCAGCCTGACAGGGGTCAAAAACATTCAGTACTTC CASSLTGVKNIQYF